The 25 T cell receptor beta chains reported below all come from one sample, sequenced in a study of vaccination effects on CD4 cells after COVID-19. Sequencing was performed with immunoSEQ multiplex PCR; in TCRdb, only in-frame clones are kept and a portion is missing. The sample gives approximately 65,000 clones, around 70% of which show up once; around 1.5% is in the top ten. Which antigens these TCRs recognize remains unknown. Antigen-specific CD4+ T cells were first expanded with viral peptide pools by the ViraFEST assay and only then sequenced. Upon completion of around eleven days in culture, CD4+ T cells were isolated. As their vaccination, participants received two doses of either BNT162b2 or mRNA-1273. Material: CD4+ T cells from PBMCs cultured with HCoV-229E spike peptides, obtained after COVID-19 vaccination. The receptor set was obtained from a human donor who received a COVID-19 vaccine.

The rearrangement links TRBV9 to TRBJ2-3; no reliable D call. Looked up from germline, CDR1 is SGDLS and CDR2 is YYNGEE. V was cut by 1 base and J by 6 bases, with 12 bases left in between. The CDR3 is made up of 14 amino acids. The DNA of the CDR3 is TGTGCCAGCAGCGTATTGGCTACTCAGGATACGCAGTATTTT. Its protein is CASSVLATQDTQYF.

This clone was seen only a few times. The chain employs TRBV6-5 and TRBJ2-7; D gene ambiguous. This CDR3 spans 14 amino acids. Germline V gives CDR1 MNHEY, CDR2 SVGAGI. V was pared by 2 bases and J by 4 bases, with 12 bases between. CDR3 residues: CASSYIQSPYEQYV. CDR3 nucleotides: TGTGCCAGCAGTTACATACAGTCCCCATACGAGCAGTACGTC.

The chain has TRBV24-1 and TRBJ2-3; D is possibly TRBD2 (6 bases). In germline, CDR1 is KGHDR, CDR2 SFDVKD. The CDR3 is 15 residues long. Trimming took off 7 bases at V and 3 bases at J, with 16 bases between the two ends. CDR3 sequence: CATRARGAETDTQYF. The CDR3 DNA is TGTGCCACCAGGGCGCGCGGGGCCGAGACAGATACGCAGTATTTT.

V usage is TRBV6-5 and J usage is TRBJ2-5; D is possibly TRBD1 (6 bases). The CDR3 spans 12 residues. The germline gives CDR1 MNHEY, CDR2 SVGAGI. The germline V and J ends were trimmed by 10 bases and 4 bases, with 13 bases remaining between them. CDR3 bases: TGTGCCACCAGGGGTTCGGGAGAGACCCAGTACTTC. Translation gives CATRGSGETQYF.

Comments on this clone: Other DNA sequences from this sample encode an identical CDR3 as well. The J gene is TRBJ1-2, the V gene TRBV18; 8 bases agree with TRBD1. The CDR3 totals 13 residues. V lost 6 bases and J lost 6; bases outside the gene matches: 6. The V gene's germline CDR1 is KGHSH and CDR2 LQKENI. For the CDR3, the DNA is TGTGCCAGCTCTCCGGACAGGGTTGATGGCTACACCTTC. This codes for CASSPDRVDGYTF.

The chain recombines TRBV27 with TRBJ1-2; D remains ambiguous. The V end lost 7 bases, the J end lost 6 bases, and 24 bases lay between the germline ends. The germline V gene has CDR1 MNHEY and CDR2 SMNVEV (reference sequence). The CDR3 loop spans 16 amino acids. The chain's CDR3 is CASTPRTADLRDGYTF. The CDR3 bases are TGTGCCAGCACCCCAAGGACTGCGGACTTACGCGATGGCTACACCTTC.

The genes are TRBV30 and TRBJ2-5; D is perhaps TRBD1 or TRBD2 (5 bases each). Germline loops: CDR1 GTSNPN, CDR2 SVGIG (reference sequence). This CDR3 spans 13 amino acids. The V gene lost 3 bases and the J gene lost 5 bases, with 13 bases spanning the gap. The CDR3 loop is CAWRRVGVETQYF. The CDR3 DNA is TGTGCCTGGAGGAGGGTAGGGGTCGAGACCCAGTACTTC.

This sequence joins TRBV19 and TRBJ2-2; a weak D match, TRBD2 (6 bases). The CDR3 is 15 residues long. V lost 4 bases, J lost 1 base, and 10 bases lay in between. Per the germline V gene, CDR1 is LNHDA and CDR2 is SQIVND (reference sequence). The CDR3 DNA follows: TGTGCCAGTAGTACGGGACTCCTGAACACCGGGGAGCTGTTTTTT. Amino acid sequence: CASSTGLLNTGELFF. Full variable domain (remainder filled in from reference TRBV19 and TRBJ2-2): DGGITQSPKYLFRKEGQNVTLSCEQNLNHDAMYWYRQDPGQGLRLIYYSQIVNDFQKGDIAEGYSVSREKKESFPLTVTSAQKNPTAFYLCASSTGLLNTGELFFGEGSRLTVL.

The chain joins TRBV7-2 to TRBJ1-2, with TRBD1 identical over 10 bases. The CDR3 is 16 residues long. Germline CDR1 is SGHTA and CDR2 is FQGNSA. The ends lost 8 bases at V and 8 bases at J; junction bases unmatched: 17. CDR3 sequence (DNA): TGTGCCAGCGCGCTTACCCCCGGACAGGGGGTTGAGGGCTACACCTTC. Residues: CASALTPGQGVEGYTF. Variable domain in full (rest from reference TRBV7-2 and TRBJ1-2): GAGVSQSPSNKVTEKGKDVELRCDPISGHTALYWYRQSLGQGLEFLIYFQGNSAPDKSGLPSDRFSAERTGGSVSTLTIQRTQQEDSAVYLCASALTPGQGVEGYTFGSGTRLTVV.

This clone has just a few counts. V is TRBV5-1 and J is TRBJ1-2; D is perhaps TRBD1 (6 bases). CDR1 is SGHRS and CDR2 is YFSETQ in the germline V gene. V lost 6 bases and J 0 bases, leaving 9 bases between the germline ends. This CDR3 has 13 amino acids. The CDR3 coding sequence is TGCGCCAGCATGGAGGGGGCTAACTATGGCTACACCTTC. Translation gives CASMEGANYGYTF.

The chain combines TRBV18 with TRBJ2-1; 10 bases are shared with TRBD2. The CDR3 contains 16 residues. The V gene end was trimmed by 3 bases and the J gene end by 7 bases; junction bases not matched to a gene: 9. Per the germline V gene, CDR1 is KGHSH and CDR2 is LQKENI. Here the CDR3 reads CASSPSSGGLWNEQFF. The CDR3 nucleotides are TGTGCCAGCTCACCTTCTAGCGGGGGACTTTGGAATGAGCAGTTCTTC.

V usage is TRBV11-2 and J usage is TRBJ1-2; D uncertain. The germline V gene encodes CDR1 SGHAT and CDR2 FQNNGV. Trimming shortened V by 5 bases and J by 1 base, and 14 bases separated the two germline ends. CDR3 size: 15 residues. The CDR3 region is CASSPRTEINYGYTF. The CDR3 DNA reads as TGTGCCAGCAGCCCACGGACCGAGATTAACTATGGCTACACCTTC.

The V and J genes are TRBV3-1 (or the pseudogene TRBV3-2) and TRBJ1-4, with D perhaps matching TRBD1 (5 bases). The V gene lost 4 bases and the J gene lost 0 bases, with 18 bases spanning the gap. The CDR3 consists of 18 residues. Germline V gene sequence: CDR1 LGHDT, CDR2 YNNKEL (reference sequence). Here the CDR3 reads CASSRGRSSPATNEKLFF. The CDR3 DNA follows: TGTGCCAGCAGCCGGGGCCGAAGTTCGCCAGCAACTAATGAAAAACTGTTTTTT.

The chain carries TRBV7-2 and TRBJ1-6, with no clear D. Germline V gene lookup returns CDR1 SGHTA and CDR2 FQGNSA. The CDR3 sequence is 12 residues long. V was pared by 7 bases and J by 10 bases, with 11 bases between. CDR3 loop: CASTREGSPLHF. The CDR3 DNA reads TGTGCCAGCACCCGGGAAGGCTCACCCCTCCACTTT.

The chain combines TRBV7-2 with TRBJ2-7; TRBD2 might be the D (7 bases). CDR1 and CDR2 from the germline V gene are SGHTA and FQGNSA. Deletions cut 3 bases from V and 9 bases from J, with 12 bases between. The CDR3 runs 12 residues. CDR3 amino acids: CASSFAGEGQYV. The CDR3 nucleotides are TGTGCCAGCAGCTTCGCAGGGGAGGGGCAGTACGTC.

V is TRBV18 and J is TRBJ1-3; D unresolved. CDR3 size: 15 residues. V was clipped by 6 bases and J by 0 bases, with 12 bases between them. The V gene's germline CDR1 is KGHSH and CDR2 LQKENI. The CDR3: CASSPIEASGNTIYF. CDR3 nucleotides: TGTGCCAGCTCGCCTATCGAAGCCTCTGGAAACACCATATATTTT.

CDR3 protein: CASSPGPTNTGELFF. In DNA form, the CDR3 reads TGTGCCAGCAGCCCAGGACCTACGAACACCGGGGAGCTGTTTTTT. The chain is built from TRBV7-7 and TRBJ2-2; D remains ambiguous. V lost 5 bases and J lost 0, with 10 bases in between. Per the germline V gene, CDR1 is SSHAT and CDR2 is FNYEAQ (reference sequence). The CDR3 is made up of 15 amino acids.

The genes are TRBV6-2 or TRBV6-3 and TRBJ2-1; TRBD2 agrees at 8 bases. The length of the CDR3 is 14 residues. Germline lookup yields CDR1 MNHEY and CDR2 SVGEGT. Unmatched junction bases numbered 14, after V lost 6 bases and J lost 13 bases. CDR3 nucleotides: TGTGCCAGCAGCCCCGGGCTAGCGGGCAGAAAACAGTTCTTC. This gives the protein CASSPGLAGRKQFF.

V and J are TRBV12-3 or TRBV12-4 and TRBJ1-1; no definite D call. V was cut by 6 bases and J by 0 bases, with 8 bases left in between. The CDR3 contains 13 residues. The DNA for the CDR3 is TGTGCCAGCAGCCGGGAGGTGAACACTGAAGCTTTCTTT. Translation gives CASSREVNTEAFF.

V and J are TRBV10-2 and TRBJ1-4, with 7 bases matching TRBD1. This CDR3 is built from 14 residues. The junction had 9 bases not matched to a gene; V was cut back by 7 bases and J by 7 bases. CDR1 and CDR2 (germline): WSHSY, SAAADI. Written as DNA, the CDR3 is TGCGCCAGCACCACAGGGACAGTGGGTGAAAAACTGTTTTTT. Translation: CASTTGTVGEKLFF.

This chain links TRBV30 with TRBJ1-1; TRBD1 might be the D (5 bases). Germline assignment: CDR1 GTSNPN and CDR2 SVGIG (reference sequence). The CDR3 runs 13 residues. V was clipped by 5 bases and J by 4 bases, with 14 bases between them. The CDR3 region has the DNA TGTGCCTGGGGGAGCGGGGGGGGCACTGAAGCTTTCTTT. Encoded protein: CAWGSGGGTEAFF.

This chain links TRBV2 with TRBJ1-4; TRBD1 matches 7 bases. Germline V gives CDR1 SNHLY, CDR2 FYNNEI. V shed 5 bases and J 7 bases; nucleotides not matched to a gene: 7. The CDR3 is 14 residues long. The CDR3 loop is CASSNRGSSEKLFF. CDR3 bases: TGTGCCAGCAGTAACAGGGGCTCGAGTGAAAAACTGTTTTTT.

This sequence joins TRBV6-5 and TRBJ1-4, with unresolved D. The CDR3 is 14 amino acids. V was cut by 7 bases and J by 0 bases, with 9 bases left in between. Germline CDR1 MNHEY, CDR2 SVGAGI. CDR3 nucleotides: TGTGCCAGCAACCCGTATGCAACTAATGAAAAACTGTTTTTT. Its translation is CASNPYATNEKLFF.

V and J are TRBV3-1 (or the pseudogene TRBV3-2) and TRBJ2-1; TRBD1 matches 7 bases. CDR3 size: 16 residues. V shed 0 bases, J shed 8 bases, and the junction held 10 bases outside the gene matches. Per the germline V gene, CDR1 is LGHDT and CDR2 is YNNKEL (reference sequence). The CDR3 nucleotides are TGTGCCAGCAGCCAAGATAGAGGGGGCGGTATCTATGAGCAGTTCTTC. As protein: CASSQDRGGGIYEQFF.

In regard to this clone: The same CDR3 is also encoded by other DNA sequences in this sample. V is TRBV5-1 and J is TRBJ2-3; weak D call: TRBD2 (6 bases). Germline V gene sequence: CDR1 SGHRS, CDR2 YFSETQ. This CDR3 comprises 16 residues. V lost 0 bases, J lost 1 base, and 12 bases lay in between. DNA for the CDR3: TGCGCCAGCAGCTTGGGGACATCGGGAGGCACAGATACGCAGTATTTT. Residues: CASSLGTSGGTDTQYF.